The 7 T cell receptor beta chains in this list originate from one sample, sequenced in a study of CD8 T cells in ankylosing spondylitis. TCRdb re-called the 5' RACE reads through MiXCR, storing one row per CDR3 protein. The sample has about 240,000 distinct CDR3 sequences, approximately 8% seen once; the top ten hold approximately 4.8%. The sequencing input was blood, either unsorted or a sorted T cell fraction (not recorded which). All receptors come from a female donor with ankylosing spondylitis or in good health (not recorded which).

This clonotype appeared many times. V is TRBV19 and J is TRBJ1-1, with D hard to call. This CDR3 has 14 amino acids. V gave up 3 bases and J gave up 1 base, with 9 bases separating them. CDR1 is LNHDA and CDR2 is SQIVND in the germline V gene (reference sequence). The CDR3 sequence: CASSIGTSNTEAFF. CDR3 nucleotide sequence: TGTGCCAGTAGTATCGGCACCTCGAACACTGAAGCTTTCTTT.

This clonotype was counted ten times or more. The chain uses TRBV6-2 or TRBV6-3 and TRBJ1-2, with 7 bases fitting TRBD1. Trimming removed 7 bases from V and 0 bases from J; junction bases left unmatched: 14. The CDR3 covers 17 residues. Germline V gene sequence: CDR1 MNHEY, CDR2 SVGEGT. In DNA form, the CDR3 reads TGTGCCAGCATTCAATCGACAGGGAGGGCAACTAACTATGGCTACACCTTC. This sequence encodes CASIQSTGRATNYGYTF.

Details on this clonotype: A much more abundant neighbour one base away suggests this may be a read error. The chain uses TRBV20-1 and TRBJ1-5; no clear D gene. CDR3 length equals 15 residues. The germline V gene encodes CDR1 DFQATT and CDR2 SNEGSKA (reference sequence). The CDR3 loop is CSARDEQSSDQPQHF. In DNA form, the CDR3 reads TGCAGTGCTAGAGATGAACAGTCTAGCGATCAGCCCCAGCATTTT.

On this clonotype: A read error may be the cause here, since a much bigger clone is one base away. The chain couples TRBV2 to TRBJ1-1; unclear D gene. The CDR3 sequence is 12 residues long. CDR1 is SNHLY, CDR2 FYNNEI, per germline. CDR3 DNA: TGTGCCAGCAACGAGCCGGCGACTGGAGCTTTCTTT. It is translated as CASNEPATGAFF.

This clonotype was detected ten times or more. The chain uses TRBV12-3 or TRBV12-4 and TRBJ2-5, with D hard to call. This CDR3 spans 14 amino acids. Trimming stripped 5 bases from V and 4 bases from J, with 14 bases between. Written as DNA, the CDR3 is TGTGCCAGCAGTGAAACCGAAGGAGTAGAGACCCAGTACTTC. This sequence encodes CASSETEGVETQYF.

This clonotype was detected a few times. This rearrangement joins TRBV27 to TRBJ1-2; tentative D call: TRBD1 (5 bases). This CDR3 is built from 13 residues. Germline loops: CDR1 MNHEY, CDR2 SMNVEV (reference sequence). Trimming removed 6 bases at V and 5 bases at J, with 13 bases between. The CDR3 spells CASRAPGGYGYTF. The CDR3 DNA sequence: TGTGCCAGCAGGGCCCCCGGGGGTTATGGCTACACCTTC.

This clonotype was observed many times. This chain's CDR3 is CASSLGGRPQNIQYF. The CDR3 DNA sequence: TGTGCCAGCAGCCTGGGTGGACGCCCCCAAAACATTCAGTACTTC. The genes are TRBV7-9 and TRBJ2-4; D is undetermined. Trimming took 5 bases from V and 5 from J, leaving 16 bases between them. This CDR3 comprises 15 residues. Germline assignment: CDR1 SEHNR and CDR2 FQNEAQ (reference sequence).